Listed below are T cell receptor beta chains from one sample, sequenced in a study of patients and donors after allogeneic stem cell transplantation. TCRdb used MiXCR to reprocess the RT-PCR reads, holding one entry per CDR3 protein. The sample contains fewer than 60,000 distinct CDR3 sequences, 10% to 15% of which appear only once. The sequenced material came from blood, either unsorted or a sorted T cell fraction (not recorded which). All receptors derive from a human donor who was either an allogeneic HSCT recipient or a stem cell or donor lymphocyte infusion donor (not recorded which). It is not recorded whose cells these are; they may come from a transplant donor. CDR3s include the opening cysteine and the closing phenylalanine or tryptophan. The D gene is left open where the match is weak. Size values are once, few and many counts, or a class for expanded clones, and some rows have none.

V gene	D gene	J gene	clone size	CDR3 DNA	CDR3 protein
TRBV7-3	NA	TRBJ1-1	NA	TGTGCCAGCAGCCGAGGACAGAATAGAGAAGCTTTCTTT	CASSRGQNREAFF
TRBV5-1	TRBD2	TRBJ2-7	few	TGCGCCAGCAGCTCGGACGACGGGGGACTAGCGGGGTCCTACGAGCAGTACTTC	CASSSDDGGLAGSYEQYF
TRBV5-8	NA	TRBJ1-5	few	TGTGCCAGCAGCTTGAACCCTTGGGCCTATAGCAATCAGCCCCAGCATTTT	CASSLNPWAYSNQPQHF
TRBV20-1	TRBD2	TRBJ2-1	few	TGCAGTGCTAGAGATTTGGCTAGCGGGCAGTCCTACAATGAGCAGTTCTTC	CSARDLASGQSYNEQFF
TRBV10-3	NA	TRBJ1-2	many	TGTGCCATCAGTATTTCTATGAACGCCAATGGCTACACCTTC	CAISISMNANGYTF
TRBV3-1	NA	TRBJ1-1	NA	TGTGCCAGCAGCCAAGAGGGGGACGGGGTGAACACTGAAGCTTTCTTT	CASSQEGDGVNTEAFF
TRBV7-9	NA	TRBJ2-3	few	TGTGCCAGCAGCTTAGTAACCCGGTCCAGCACAGATACGCAGTATTTT	CASSLVTRSSTDTQYF
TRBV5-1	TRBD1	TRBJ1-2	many	TGCGCCAGCAGCTTGAGCCCGGGACAGGGTAATGGCTACACCTTC	CASSLSPGQGNGYTF
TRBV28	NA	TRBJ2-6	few	TGTGCCAGCAGTTTCCATTTCGGAGGGGCCAACGTCCTGACTTTC	CASSFHFGGANVLTF
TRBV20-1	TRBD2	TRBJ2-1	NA	TGCAGTGCTAGCCCACTAGCGGGGTACAATGAGCAGTTCTTC	CSASPLAGYNEQFF
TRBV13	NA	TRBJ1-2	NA	TGTGCCAGCAGCTCGGCAGGGGACCTGAACTATGGCTACACCTTC	CASSSAGDLNYGYTF
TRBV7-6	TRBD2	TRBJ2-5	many	TGTGCCAGCAACAGCCGACTAGCGGGAGGAGAGACCCAGTACTTC	CASNSRLAGGETQYF
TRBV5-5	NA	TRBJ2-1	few	TGTGCCAGCAGCTTGGAGTGGGGGAGGTACAATGAGCAGTTCTTC	CASSLEWGRYNEQFF
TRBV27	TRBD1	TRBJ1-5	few	TGTGCCAGCAGTTTAGGACAGGGGGCGGCTCAGCCCCAGCATTTT	CASSLGQGAAQPQHF
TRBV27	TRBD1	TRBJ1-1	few	TGTGCCAGCAGTTTAAGAACCGGGACAGAGTTACCGAACACTGAAGCTTTCTTT	CASSLRTGTELPNTEAFF
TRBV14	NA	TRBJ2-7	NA	TGTGCCAGCAGCCCCCGTGGTTCCCCCTACGAGCAGTACTTC	CASSPRGSPYEQYF
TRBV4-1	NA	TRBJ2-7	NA	TGCGCCAGCAGCGAAGTAACGGGACTTCTAACCTACGAGCAGTACTTC	CASSEVTGLLTYEQYF
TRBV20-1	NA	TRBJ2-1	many	TGCAGTGCTAGGTTGCTCTACAATGAGCAGTTCTTC	CSARLLYNEQFF
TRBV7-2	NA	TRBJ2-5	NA	TGTGCCAGCAGCCGTGGTACTAGCCTTGGGGCAGAGACCCAGTACTTC	CASSRGTSLGAETQYF
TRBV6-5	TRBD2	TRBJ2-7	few	TGTGCCAGCAGTTACAGTCTAGCGGGAGTCCACGAGCAGTACTTC	CASSYSLAGVHEQYF
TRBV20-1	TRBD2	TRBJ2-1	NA	TGCAGTGCTAGAGCCCTAGCGGGCTCCTACAATGAGCAGTTCTTC	CSARALAGSYNEQFF
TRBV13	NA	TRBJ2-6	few	TGTGCCAGCAGCTTCGATACGCCCAACGTCCTGACTTTC	CASSFDTPNVLTF
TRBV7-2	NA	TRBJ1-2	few	TGTGCCAGCTTTTTCGGGGCCCCTACGTTTAACTATGGCTACACCTTC	CASFFGAPTFNYGYTF
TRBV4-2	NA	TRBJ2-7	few	TGTGCCAGCAGCCAATTGTGGGATGGGTCCTACGAGCAGTACTTC	CASSQLWDGSYEQYF
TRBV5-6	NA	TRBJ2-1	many	TGTGCCAGCAGCTTGGGGACTACACCACACAATGAGCAGTTCTTC	CASSLGTTPHNEQFF
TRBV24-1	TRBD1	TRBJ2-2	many	TGTGCCACCAAGCAGGGGGCCGACACCGGGGAGCTGTTTTTT	CATKQGADTGELFF
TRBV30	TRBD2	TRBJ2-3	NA	TGTGCCTGGAGTGTGCGGGAGACGCGGAGTACGCAGTATTTT	CAWSVRETRSTQYF
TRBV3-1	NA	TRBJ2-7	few	TGTGCCAGCAGCCAAGGACAGCCCCACGAGCAGTACTTC	CASSQGQPHEQYF
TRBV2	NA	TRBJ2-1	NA	TGTGCCAGCAGTGAAGACTTTATTAGCGGAGAGGGCCATGAGCAGTTCTTC	CASSEDFISGEGHEQFF
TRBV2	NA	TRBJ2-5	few	TGTGCCAGCCGTAGCTTTCTAGCGCTTAAAGAGACCCAGTACTTC	CASRSFLALKETQYF
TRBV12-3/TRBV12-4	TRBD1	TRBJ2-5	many	TGTGCCAGCAGTTTGGACAGGGGAGAGATGGGAGAGACCCAGTACTTC	CASSLDRGEMGETQYF
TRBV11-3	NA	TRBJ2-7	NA	TGTGCCAGCAGCTTAGGGGCTACCTACGAGCAGTACTTC	CASSLGATYEQYF
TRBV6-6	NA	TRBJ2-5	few	TGTGCCAGCAGTAACGGGGGCCGGGGAGGGACCCAGTACTTC	CASSNGGRGGTQYF
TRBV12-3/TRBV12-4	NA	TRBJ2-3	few	TGTGCCAGCAGTTTTCCCCCCCAGGATACGCAGTATTTT	CASSFPPQDTQYF
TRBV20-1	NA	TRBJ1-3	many	TGCAGTGCTAGAGACACGCAAATAGTAGCAAACACCATATATTTT	CSARDTQIVANTIYF
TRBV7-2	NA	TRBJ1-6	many	TGTGCCAGCAGCTCCAGTAATTCACCCCTCCACTTT	CASSSSNSPLHF
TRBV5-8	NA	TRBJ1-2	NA	TGTGCCAGCAGCGTCGATTTTTATGGCTACACCTTC	CASSVDFYGYTF
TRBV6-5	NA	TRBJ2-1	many	TGTGCCAGCAGTCTGGATGGAGTCCCCTCCAATGAGCAGTTCTTC	CASSLDGVPSNEQFF
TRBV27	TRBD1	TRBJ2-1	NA	TGTGCCAGCAGTCTCTTCCCCGGGACAGAGAACCACAATGAGCAGTTCTTC	CASSLFPGTENHNEQFF
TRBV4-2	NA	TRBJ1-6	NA	TGTGCCAGCAGCCATTTTGGCCACTGGGGTTCACCCCTCCACTTT	CASSHFGHWGSPLHF
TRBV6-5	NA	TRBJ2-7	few	TGTGCCAGCAGTTACTCGACCTATGGGGAGCAGTACTTC	CASSYSTYGEQYF
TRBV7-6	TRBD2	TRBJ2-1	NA	TGTGCCAGTAAGTCCTGGGCGGGAGTAATCGATGAGCAGTTCTTC	CASKSWAGVIDEQFF
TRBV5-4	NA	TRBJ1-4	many	TGTGCCAGCAGCAGGCCCGGGACGGATGGCGAGGCAACTAATGAAAAACTGTTTTTT	CASSRPGTDGEATNEKLFF
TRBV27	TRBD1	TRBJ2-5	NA	TGTGCCAGCAGTCCCCTGACAGGGTTTATTGAGACCCAGTACTTC	CASSPLTGFIETQYF
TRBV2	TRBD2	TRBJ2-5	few	TGTGCCAGCAGTGTGGAGCGGGAGGGTGGGGAGACCCAGTACTTC	CASSVEREGGETQYF
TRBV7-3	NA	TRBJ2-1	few	TGTGCCAGCAGCTTAAAGGGTCGAAGCTCCTACAATGAGCAGTTCTTC	CASSLKGRSSYNEQFF
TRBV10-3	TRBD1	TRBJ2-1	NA	TGTGCCACCCAATCCCCGGGACAGGGGGAGAACAATGAGCAGTTCTTC	CATQSPGQGENNEQFF
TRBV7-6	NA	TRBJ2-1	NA	TGTGCCAGCAGCTTAGCGGGCCAGAGCTCCTACAATGAGCAGTTCTTC	CASSLAGQSSYNEQFF
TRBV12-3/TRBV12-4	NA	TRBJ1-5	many	TGTGCCAGCAGTTTGATGGCTTGGGCAGGGAGCAATCAGCCCCAGCATTTT	CASSLMAWAGSNQPQHF
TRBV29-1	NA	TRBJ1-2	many	TGCAGCGTTGAAGATGGCGTGGCATATGGCTACACCTTC	CSVEDGVAYGYTF
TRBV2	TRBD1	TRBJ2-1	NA	TGTGCCGTAGACCTTCGGGACAGGGTCTGGAATGAGCAGTTCTTC	CAVDLRDRVWNEQFF
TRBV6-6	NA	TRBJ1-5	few	TGTGCCAGCAGTTCTGGCAATCAGCCCCAGCATTTT	CASSSGNQPQHF
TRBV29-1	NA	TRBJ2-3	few	TGCAGCGTTGAAGATCTGGAGGCGGGCTCAGATACGCAGTATTTT	CSVEDLEAGSDTQYF
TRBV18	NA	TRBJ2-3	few	TGTGCCAGCTCACCGGCGGCAATCACAGATACGCAGTATTTT	CASSPAAITDTQYF
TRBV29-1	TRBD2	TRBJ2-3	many	TGCAGCGTTGTCTCTAGCGGGCCAGATACGCAGTATTTT	CSVVSSGPDTQYF
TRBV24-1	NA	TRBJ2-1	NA	TGTGCCATCAGTCCGAGCGGGCCCTCCTACAATGAGCAGTTCTTC	CAISPSGPSYNEQFF
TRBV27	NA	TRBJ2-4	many	TGTGCCAGCACCCTCTCAGGGCCTTTAGCCAAAAACATTCAGTACTTC	CASTLSGPLAKNIQYF
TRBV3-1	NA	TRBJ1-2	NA	TGTGCCAGCAGGAAGGACAGTGACTATGGCTACACCTTC	CASRKDSDYGYTF
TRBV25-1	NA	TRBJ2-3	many	TGTGCCAGCAGTGTGTCGGCAGATACGCAGTATTTT	CASSVSADTQYF